This TCR beta chain was documented in a study of T cells in Graves' hyperthyroidism and ophthalmopathy. Graves' hyperthyroidism qualified as stable when ophthalmopathy did not progress within 18 months. Amplification yielded TCR beta CDR3 regions, with RNA transcripts as the source. First-round RT-PCR of the TCR CDR3 relied on the HTBI primer set. TCRdb fed the multiplex PCR reads into MiXCR, producing one record per CDR3 protein. In the table there are roughly 400,000 distinct CDR3 sequences, approximately 25% of which are singletons. The CDR3 has 13 residues. Looked up from germline, CDR1 is SGHRS and CDR2 is YFSETQ. V was shortened by 0 bases and J by 8 bases, with 9 bases between the two germline ends.

The chain couples TRBV5-1 to TRBJ2-4; D is ambiguous. Sequenced input: blood. This TCR derives from a man aged 45 to 65 with Graves' hyperthyroidism. The CDR3 spells CASSLVGMDIQYF. In DNA, the CDR3 is TGCGCCAGCAGCTTGGTAGGGATGGACATTCAGTACTTC.